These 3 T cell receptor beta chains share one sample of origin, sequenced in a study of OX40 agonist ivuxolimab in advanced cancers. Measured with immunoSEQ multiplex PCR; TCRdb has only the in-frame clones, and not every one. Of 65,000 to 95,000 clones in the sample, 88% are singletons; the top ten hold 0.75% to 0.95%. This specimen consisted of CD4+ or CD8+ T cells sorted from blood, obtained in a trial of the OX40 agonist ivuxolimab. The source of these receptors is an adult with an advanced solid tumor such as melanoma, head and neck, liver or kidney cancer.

The CDR3, as DNA: TGTGCCAGCAGCCCGCCTAGCGGGAGAGGTGAGCAGTTCTTC. It yields the protein CASSPPSGRGEQFF. This sequence joins TRBV7-3 and TRBJ2-1; the match to TRBD2 covers 10 bases. The CDR3 is 14 residues long. Germline V gene data show CDR1 as SGHTA and CDR2 as FQGTGA. Unmatched junction bases numbered 7, after V lost 5 bases and J lost 9 bases.

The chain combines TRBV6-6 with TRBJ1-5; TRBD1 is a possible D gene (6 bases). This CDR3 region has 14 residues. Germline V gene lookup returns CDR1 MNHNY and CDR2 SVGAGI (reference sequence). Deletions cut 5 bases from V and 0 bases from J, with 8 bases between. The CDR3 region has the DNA TGTGCCAGCAGTCCGGGACATAGCAATCAGCCCCAGCATTTT. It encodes CASSPGHSNQPQHF.

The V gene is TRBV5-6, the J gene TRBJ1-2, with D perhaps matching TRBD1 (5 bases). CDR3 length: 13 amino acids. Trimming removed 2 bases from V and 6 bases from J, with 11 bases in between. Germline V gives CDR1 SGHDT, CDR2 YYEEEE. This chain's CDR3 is CASSLLGPDGYTF. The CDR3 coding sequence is TGTGCCAGCAGCTTACTGGGACCTGATGGCTACACCTTC. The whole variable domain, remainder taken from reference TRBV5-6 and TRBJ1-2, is DAGVTQSPTHLIKTRGQQVTLRCSPKSGHDTVSWYQQALGQGPQFIFQYYEEEERQRGNFPDRFSGHQFPNYSSELNVNALLLGDSALYLCASSLLGPDGYTFGSGTRLTVV.